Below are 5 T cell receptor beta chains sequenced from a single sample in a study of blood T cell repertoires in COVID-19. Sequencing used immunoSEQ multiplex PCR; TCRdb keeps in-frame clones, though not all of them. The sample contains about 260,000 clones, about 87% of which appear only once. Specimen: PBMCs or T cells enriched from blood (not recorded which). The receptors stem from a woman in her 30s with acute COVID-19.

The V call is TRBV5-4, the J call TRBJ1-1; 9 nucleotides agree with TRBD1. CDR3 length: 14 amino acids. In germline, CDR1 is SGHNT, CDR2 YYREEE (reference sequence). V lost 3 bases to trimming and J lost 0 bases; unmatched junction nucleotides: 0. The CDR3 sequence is CASSWTGVNTEAFF. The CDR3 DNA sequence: TGTGCCAGCAGCTGGACAGGGGTGAACACTGAAGCTTTCTTT.

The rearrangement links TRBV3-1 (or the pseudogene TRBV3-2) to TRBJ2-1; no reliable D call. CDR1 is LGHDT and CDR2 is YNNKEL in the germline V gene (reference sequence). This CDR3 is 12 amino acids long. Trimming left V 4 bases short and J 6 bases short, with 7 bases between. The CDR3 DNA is TGTGCCAGCAGCCCGCGAATCAATGAGCAGTTCTTC. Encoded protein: CASSPRINEQFF.

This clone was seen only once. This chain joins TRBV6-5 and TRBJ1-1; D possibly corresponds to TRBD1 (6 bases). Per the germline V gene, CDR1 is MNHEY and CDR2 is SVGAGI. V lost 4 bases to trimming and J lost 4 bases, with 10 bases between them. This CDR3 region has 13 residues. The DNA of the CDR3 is TGTGCCAGCAGTTCACAGGGAAGCACTGAAGCTTTCTTT. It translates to CASSSQGSTEAFF.

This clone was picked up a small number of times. The CDR3 spells CASSTDRGNQPQHF. For the CDR3, the DNA is TGTGCCAGCAGTACAGACAGGGGAAATCAGCCCCAGCATTTT. The chain is built from TRBV28 and TRBJ1-5; 8 bases align to TRBD1. The length of the CDR3 is 14 residues. V shed 5 bases and J 4 bases; nucleotides not matched to a gene: 4. Germline CDR1 and CDR2: MDHEN and SYDVKM.

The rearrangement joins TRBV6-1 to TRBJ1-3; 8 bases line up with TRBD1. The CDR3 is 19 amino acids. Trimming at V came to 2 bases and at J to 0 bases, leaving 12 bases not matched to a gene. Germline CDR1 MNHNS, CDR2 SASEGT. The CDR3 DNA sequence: TGTGCCAGCAGTGAACAGCTCCCTTTAGGACAGGGCTCTGGAAACACCATATATTTT. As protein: CASSEQLPLGQGSGNTIYF.